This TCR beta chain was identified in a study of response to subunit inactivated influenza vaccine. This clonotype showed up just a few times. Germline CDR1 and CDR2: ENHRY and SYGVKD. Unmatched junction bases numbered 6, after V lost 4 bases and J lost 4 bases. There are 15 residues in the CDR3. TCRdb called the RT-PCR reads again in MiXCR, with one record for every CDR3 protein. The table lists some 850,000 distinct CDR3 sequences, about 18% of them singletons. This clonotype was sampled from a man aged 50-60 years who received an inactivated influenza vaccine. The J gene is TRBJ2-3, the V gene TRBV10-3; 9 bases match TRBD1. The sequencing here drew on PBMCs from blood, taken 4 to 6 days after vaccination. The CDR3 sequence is CAISGLRQGADTQYF. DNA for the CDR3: TGTGCCATCAGTGGGTTGAGACAGGGGGCAGATACGCAGTATTTT.